Included here is one T cell receptor beta chain sequence, with context. Its antigen is unidentified. This sample stems from a study of STAT5B mutations in CD4+ large granular lymphocyte leukemia. Study information: The CDR3 'QG' motif was associated with a particular HLA allele among healthy donors.

Overall study findings and caveats: Top patient clones used TRBV06 genes more often: 8/27 versus 2/35 in controls. Patient CD4-sorted repertoires stayed more clonal than healthy ones after leukemic-clone removal.

The survey-level immunoSEQ assay was used. The data were produced by immunoSEQ multiplex PCR, yet TCRdb's version contains in-frame clones alone and is incomplete. The sample yields around 30,000 clones, about 77% seen once. The CDR3 consists of 14 residues. Germline trimming cut 6 bases from V and 6 bases from J; bases unmatched to any gene: 9. Germline-derived CDR1 and CDR2 are MGHDK and SYGVNS. The receptor was isolated from a human donor in good health. The sample comprised CD4+ T cells from blood buffy coats. The rearrangement uses TRBV25-1 and TRBJ2-5; 8 bases line up with TRBD1. In DNA, the CDR3 is TGTGCCAGCAGGACAGACAGGGGTTCACAGACCCAGTACTTC. As protein: CASRTDRGSQTQYF.